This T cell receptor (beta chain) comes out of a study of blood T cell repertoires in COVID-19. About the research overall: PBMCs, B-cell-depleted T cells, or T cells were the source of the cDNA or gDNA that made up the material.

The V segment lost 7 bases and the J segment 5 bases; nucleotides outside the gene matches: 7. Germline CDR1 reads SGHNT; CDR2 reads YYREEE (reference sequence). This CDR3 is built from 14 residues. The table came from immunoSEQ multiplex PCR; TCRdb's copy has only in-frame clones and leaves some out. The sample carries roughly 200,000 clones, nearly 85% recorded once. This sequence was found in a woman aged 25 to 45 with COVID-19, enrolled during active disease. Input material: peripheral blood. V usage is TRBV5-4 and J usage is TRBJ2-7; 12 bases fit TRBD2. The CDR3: CASGPWTSGNEQYF. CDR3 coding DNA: TGTGCCAGCGGGCCTTGGACTAGCGGGAACGAGCAGTACTTC.